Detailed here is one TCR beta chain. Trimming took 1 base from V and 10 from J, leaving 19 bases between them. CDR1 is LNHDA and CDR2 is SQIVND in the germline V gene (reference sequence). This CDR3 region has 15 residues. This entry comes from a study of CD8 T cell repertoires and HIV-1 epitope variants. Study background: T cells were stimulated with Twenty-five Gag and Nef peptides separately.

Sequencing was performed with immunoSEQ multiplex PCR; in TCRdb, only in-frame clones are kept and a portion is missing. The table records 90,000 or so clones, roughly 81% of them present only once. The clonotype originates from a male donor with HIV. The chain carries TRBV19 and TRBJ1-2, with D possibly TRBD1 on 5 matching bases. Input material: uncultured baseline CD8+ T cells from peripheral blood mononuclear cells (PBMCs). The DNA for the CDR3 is TGTGCCAGTAGTATAGGAGGCAGCCCAGGGACCACCTACACCTTC. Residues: CASSIGGSPGTTYTF.